The clone carrying this T cell receptor (beta chain) was detected only once. Its antigen is still unknown. This CDR3 comprises 16 residues. The germline gives CDR1 SGHAT, CDR2 FQNNGV. V dropped 0 bases and J dropped 0; count of bases not matched to a gene: 1. This sample was included in a study of T cells in Graves' hyperthyroidism and ophthalmopathy. Findings and limits, study-wide: Median prediction lead before ophthalmopathy onset was about 6.3 months with the model.

TCR beta CDR3 regions were amplified from RNA transcripts. Using the HTBI primer set, a first-round RT-PCR was run on the TCR CDR3. MiXCR, applied by TCRdb to the multiplex PCR reads, yields one record per CDR3 protein. The repertoire holds 350,000 to 400,000 distinct CDR3 sequences, with about 15% as singletons. The source is a woman aged 25 to 45 with Graves' hyperthyroidism. The chain couples TRBV11-2 to TRBJ2-7; the match to TRBD2 covers 11 bases. The sequenced sample was blood. The CDR3 spells CASSLELAGASYEQYF. The CDR3 bases are TGTGCCAGCAGCTTAGAACTAGCGGGAGCCTCCTACGAGCAGTACTTC.